The present TCR beta chain was sequenced within a study of blood T cells in healthy people across ages. The CDR3 runs 12 residues. The V and J ends lost 1 base and 6 bases respectively, with 2 bases between them. From germline, CDR1 is SGHRS and CDR2 YFSETQ. This clonotype has at least ten counts. Per individual sample, total RNA of at least 5 micrograms was extracted. Combining a sample-barcoded 5' primer with a J-beta primer mix, a second PCR ran for roughly 7 to 11 cycles. Each CDR3 protein is one row after TCRdb ran MiXCR on the 5' RACE reads. The sample contains 650,000 to 800,000 distinct CDR3 sequences, 52% of which appear only once.

The rearrangement joins TRBV5-1 to TRBJ2-6; D is uncertain. This clonotype was sampled from a woman at least 80 years old in good health. Sequenced sample: blood. The CDR3 reads CASSLMANVLTF. The CDR3 nucleotides read TGCGCCAGCAGCTTGATGGCCAACGTCCTGACTTTC.